The rows below give T cell receptor beta chains drawn from one sample of a study of beta chain features in type 1 diabetes. Using immunoSEQ multiplex PCR, the repertoire was profiled, and TCRdb retains in-frame clones only, with some absent. The table records just under 150,000 clones, about 13% of them present only once. Source material: central memory CD4+ T cells from blood. Receptors originate from a man aged 18-30 years with type 1 diabetes. The CDR3 runs from the conserved cysteine through the conserved F or W. The D gene is left open where the match is weak. For some rows the clone size is stated as once, few or many, or as a class when expanded; others skip it.

clone_size j_call v_call d_call cdr3_aa cdr3_nt
. TRBJ2-5 TRBV9 . CASSVAGARETQYF TGTGCCAGCAGCGTAGCGGGGGCGCGGGAGACCCAGTACTTC
many TRBJ2-7 TRBV14 TRBD1 CASSPRQGPRSYEQYF TGTGCCAGCAGCCCCCGACAGGGGCCCCGTTCCTACGAGCAGTACTTC
many TRBJ2-3 TRBV7-9 TRBD2 CASNRDYSDTQYF TGTGCCAGCAACCGGGACTATTCAGATACGCAGTATTTT
few TRBJ2-3 TRBV5-1 . CASSLQPSTDTQYF TGCGCCAGCAGCTTGCAACCTAGCACAGATACGCAGTATTTT
many TRBJ2-5 TRBV9 TRBD2 CASSLGLAEGETQYF TGTGCCAGCAGCTTGGGACTAGCGGAAGGAGAGACCCAGTACTTC
. TRBJ2-3 TRBV30 . CARSLGAEDTQYF TGTGCCCGGAGTTTGGGGGCGGAAGATACGCAGTATTTT
many TRBJ2-3 TRBV2 . CASSEAQKDTQYF TGTGCCAGCAGTGAAGCGCAGAAAGATACGCAGTATTTT
many TRBJ2-6 TRBV7-6 . CASVRGTGANVLTF TGTGCCAGCGTCAGGGGTACTGGGGCCAACGTCCTGACTTTC
few TRBJ1-5 TRBV15 . CATSRGVSSDQPQHF TGTGCCACCAGCAGAGGGGTTAGTTCGGATCAGCCCCAGCATTTT
. TRBJ1-5 TRBV11-3 . CASSESRDQPQHF TGTGCCAGCAGCGAATCCCGGGATCAGCCCCAGCATTTT
. TRBJ2-3 TRBV27 TRBD2 CASSSGLAADTQYF TGTGCCAGCAGTTCGGGACTAGCCGCGGATACGCAGTATTTT
. TRBJ1-1 TRBV7-9 TRBD1 CASSLGQGNTEAFF TGTGCCAGCAGCTTAGGACAGGGGAACACTGAAGCTTTCTTT
. TRBJ2-3 TRBV29-1 TRBD2 CSVISGGGTDTQYF TGCAGCGTTATAAGCGGGGGGGGCACAGATACGCAGTATTTT
few TRBJ1-2 TRBV5-1 . CASRGQNYGYTF TGCGCCAGCAGGGGCCAGAACTATGGCTACACCTTC
few TRBJ2-5 TRBV4-1 . CASSLRAGDQQTQYF TGCGCCAGCAGCCTACGTGCAGGGGACCAACAGACCCAGTACTTC
few TRBJ2-1 TRBV5-1 TRBD2 CASSAGGAGDNEQFF TGCGCCAGCAGCGCCGGGGGGGCCGGGGACAATGAGCAGTTCTTC